This T cell receptor beta chain was observed in a study of cytomegalovirus exposure and HLA in healthy donors. V trimming: 2 bases; J trimming: 1 base; junction bases outside the gene matches: 4. The CDR3 is 16 residues long. Germline CDR1 and CDR2: LNHNV and YYDKDF (reference sequence). A multiplex PCR was run with 60 Vbeta primers and 13 Jbeta primers. Sequencing was performed with immunoSEQ multiplex PCR; in TCRdb, only in-frame clones are kept and a portion is missing. The sample has roughly 110,000 clones; 82% are singletons. The specimen sequenced was PBMCs. The J gene is TRBJ1-1, the V gene TRBV15, with 10 nucleotides matching TRBD1. This clonotype originated in a young woman in good health and CMV-seronegative. In DNA form, the CDR3 reads TGTGCCACCAGCAGATACCGGGACAGGGGGAACACTGAAGCTTTCTTT. This gives the protein CATSRYRDRGNTEAFF.